Sequencing of this T cell receptor (beta chain) was carried out in a study of shared clonotypes between healthy human individuals. Study background: Three CD4 naive, three CD4 memory, two CD8 naive and one CD8 memory plate were used per donor.

As to this clone: Its antigen is undetermined.

Naive CD8 cells were CD45RO-negative, positively selected for CCR7, excluding terminally differentiated effector memory CD45RA+ cells. Study-wide results and caveats: The study sampled only blood, and tissue repertoires likely differ. Naive subsets typically showed greater estimated richness than memory subsets. In several donors, around 5% of naive CD4 clonotypes appeared in common.

Libraries were prepared by immunoSEQ multiplex PCR; TCRdb keeps only in-frame clonotypes and omits some of them. The data hold about 610,000 clones, with 90% to 97% observed a single time. Deletions cut 5 bases from V and 0 bases from J, with 23 bases between. The CDR3 is 19 residues long. CDR1 and CDR2 from the germline V gene are MDHEN and SYDVKM. The genes are TRBV28 and TRBJ1-5; D gene uncertain. This TCR came from a young woman in good health. Sequenced material: naive CD8+ T cells sorted from blood. This CDR3 is CASSPLIADIYYSNQPQHF. The DNA for the CDR3 is TGTGCCAGCAGTCCCCTAATCGCCGACATTTACTATAGCAATCAGCCCCAGCATTTT.